Presented here are 4 T cell receptor beta chains from one specimen sequenced in a study of metastatic and nonmetastatic thyroid tumors. TCRdb called clones again from the PCR reads with MiXCR. The sample shows approximately 39,000 clones, less than 25% of them seen only once. No treatment had been given to any patient before thyroid surgery. Sequencing was done on a sample of blood. The receptors shown here come from a female donor with papillary thyroid cancer or a benign thyroid nodule (not recorded which). Some clones in this sample may be carry-over from other donors' samples.

In its sample, this clone was seen many times. This sequence joins TRBV11-2 and TRBJ2-6, with a tentative D call TRBD1 (5 bases). V dropped 3 bases and J dropped 2 bases, with 8 bases sitting between them. CDR3 size: 15 residues. In germline, CDR1 is SGHAT, CDR2 FQNNGV. Here the CDR3 DNA reads TGTGCCAGCAGCTTGGGGCTCACTGGGGCCAACGTCCTGACTTTC. It is translated as CASSLGLTGANVLTF.

The table lists this clone with a few counts. V and J are TRBV7-8 and TRBJ2-5; 13 nucleotides agree with TRBD2. This CDR3 is built from 15 residues. After removal of 4 bases from V and 6 bases from J, the junction contained 5 bases not matched to a gene. Germline V CDR1 and CDR2: SGHVS, FQNEAQ. The CDR3 protein is CASSSGLAGVKTQYF. DNA of the CDR3: TGTGCCAGCAGCTCTGGACTAGCGGGAGTGAAGACCCAGTACTTC.

This chain connects TRBV24-1 to TRBJ1-5, with TRBD1 identical over 8 bases. The CDR3 totals 16 residues. J was trimmed by 5 bases and V by 0 bases; bases with no gene match: 5. The V gene's germline CDR1 is KGHDR and CDR2 SFDVKD. CDR3 nucleotide sequence: TGTGCCACCAGTGATTTGAGGACAGGGCGGTATCAGCCCCAGCATTTT. It codes for CATSDLRTGRYQPQHF.

The J gene is TRBJ2-7, the V gene TRBV18; D is possibly TRBD1 (6 bases). The germline V gene has CDR1 KGHSH and CDR2 LQKENI. Trimming stripped 3 bases from V and 1 base from J, with 7 bases between. The CDR3 contains 13 residues. The CDR3 loop reads CASSPDRSYEQYF. DNA for the CDR3: TGTGCCAGCTCACCGGACAGATCCTACGAGCAGTACTTC.